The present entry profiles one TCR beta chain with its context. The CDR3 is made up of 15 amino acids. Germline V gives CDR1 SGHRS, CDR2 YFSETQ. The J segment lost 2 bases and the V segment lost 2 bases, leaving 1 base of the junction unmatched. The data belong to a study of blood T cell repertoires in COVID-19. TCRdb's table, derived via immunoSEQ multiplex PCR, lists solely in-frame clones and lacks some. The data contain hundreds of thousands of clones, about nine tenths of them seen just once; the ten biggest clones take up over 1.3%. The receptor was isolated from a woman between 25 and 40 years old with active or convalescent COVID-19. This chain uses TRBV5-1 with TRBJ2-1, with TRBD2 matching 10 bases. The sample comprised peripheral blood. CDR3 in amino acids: CASSLSGRAYNEQFF. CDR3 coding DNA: TGCGCCAGCAGCTTAAGCGGGAGGGCCTACAATGAGCAGTTCTTC.